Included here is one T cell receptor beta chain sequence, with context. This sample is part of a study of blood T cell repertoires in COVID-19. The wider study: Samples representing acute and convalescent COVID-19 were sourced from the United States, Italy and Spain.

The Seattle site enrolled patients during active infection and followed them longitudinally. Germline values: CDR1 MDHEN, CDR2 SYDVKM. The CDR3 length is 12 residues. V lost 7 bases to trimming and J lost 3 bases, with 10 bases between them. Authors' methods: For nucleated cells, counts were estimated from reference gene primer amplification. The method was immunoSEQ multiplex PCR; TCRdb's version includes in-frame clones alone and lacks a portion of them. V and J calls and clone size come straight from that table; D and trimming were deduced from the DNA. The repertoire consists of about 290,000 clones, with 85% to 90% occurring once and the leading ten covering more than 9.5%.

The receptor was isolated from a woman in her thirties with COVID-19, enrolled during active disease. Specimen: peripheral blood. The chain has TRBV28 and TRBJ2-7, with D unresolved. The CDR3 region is CASTRRNYEQYF. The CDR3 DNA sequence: TGTGCCAGCACCCGTAGAAACTACGAGCAGTACTTC.